The 24 T cell receptor beta chains presented below share a single source sample, sequenced in a study of CD8+CD57+ T cells in acquired aplastic anemia. For CDR3 and TCR beta VDJ profiling, genomic DNA was the template used. TCRdb fed the reads into MiXCR, producing one record per CDR3 protein. The table shows 250,000 to 350,000 distinct CDR3 sequences, with roughly 50% occurring only once. The sequencing sample was made of sorted CD4+, CD8+, or CD8+CD57+ T cells (not recorded which) from PBMCs. Receptor source: a human donor with severe aplastic anemia or a healthy control (not recorded which).

In regard to this clonotype: Since a much larger clone is just one base distant, this may be a read error. The V gene is TRBV28, the J gene TRBJ1-5, with D possibly matching TRBD1 (5 bases). Trimming removed 6 bases at V and 9 bases at J, with 18 bases between. This CDR3 is 14 amino acids long. Germline CDR1 and CDR2: MDHEN and SYDVKM. The CDR3 nucleotides are TGTGCCAGCAGCTCCCCCCTGGGGCAGGGGCCCCAGCATTTT. Protein product: CASSSPLGQGPQHF.

This clonotype was recorded a few times. V is TRBV29-1 and J is TRBJ2-1; possibly TRBD2 for D (6 bases). The V gene's germline CDR1 is SQVTM and CDR2 ANQGSEA. V lost 7 bases, J lost 5 bases, and 15 bases lay in between. There are 13 residues in the CDR3. CDR3 residues: CSERRGFDNEQFF. The CDR3 bases are TGCAGCGAACGGAGGGGTTTCGACAATGAGCAGTTCTTC.

This chain joins TRBV20-1 and TRBJ2-7; TRBD1 agrees at 8 bases. The V and J ends lost 0 bases and 2 bases, in that order; junction bases with no gene match: 6. The CDR3 is made up of 15 amino acids. CDR1 DFQATT and CDR2 SNEGSKA come from the germline V gene (reference sequence). CDR3 coding DNA: TGCAGTGCTAGAGAGGCCGGGACAGGCCCCTACGAGCAGTACTTC. It encodes CSAREAGTGPYEQYF.

This clonotype has a handful of counts. The chain joins TRBV24-1 to TRBJ1-5, with D unresolved. Germline V gene lookup returns CDR1 KGHDR and CDR2 SFDVKD. V was pared by 4 bases and J by 11 bases, with 11 bases between. The CDR3 totals 12 residues. CDR3 in DNA: TGTGCCACCAGTGAGGGGAAAGAGACCCAGCATTTT. Its protein is CATSEGKETQHF.

V is TRBV12-3 or TRBV12-4 and J is TRBJ2-3; D is unresolved. Between the trimmed V and J ends, which lost 2 bases and 2 bases, there was a span of 8 bases. The CDR3 runs 14 residues. The CDR3 sequence is CASSLHEDTDTQYF. The CDR3 DNA is TGTGCCAGCAGTTTACACGAGGACACAGATACGCAGTATTTT.

This rearrangement joins TRBV7-6 to TRBJ1-1; no clear D gene. Germline values: CDR1 SGHVS, CDR2 FNYEAQ. CDR3 length equals 15 residues. The V gene lost 6 bases and the J gene lost 0 bases, with 14 bases spanning the gap. The CDR3 bases are TGTGCCAGCAGTTCAAATCAGGCTATGAACACTGAAGCTTTCTTT. This encodes CASSSNQAMNTEAFF.

The chain has TRBV2 and TRBJ1-2, with a weak D call TRBD1 (6 bases). CDR3 size: 16 residues. The germline V gene has CDR1 SNHLY and CDR2 FYNNEI. The V end lost 6 bases, the J end lost 3 bases, and 20 bases lay between the germline ends. Here the CDR3 DNA reads TGTGCCAGCAGCGCACAGGGAGGAGTTGGTTACTATGGCTACACCTTC. Translating gives CASSAQGGVGYYGYTF.

In this sample, this clonotype turned up a few times. The chain links TRBV20-1 to TRBJ1-2; 7 bases align to TRBD1. The CDR3 is 13 amino acids. The ends lost 2 bases at V and 8 bases at J; junction bases unmatched: 8. Germline V lookup: CDR1 DFQATT, CDR2 SNEGSKA (reference sequence). This chain's CDR3 is CSARTTGIDGYTF. Here the CDR3 DNA reads TGCAGTGCTAGAACGACAGGGATCGACGGCTACACCTTC.

The V call is TRBV5-1, the J call TRBJ1-2; 8 bases fit TRBD1. This CDR3 contains 13 residues. Looked up from germline, CDR1 is SGHRS and CDR2 is YFSETQ. J was trimmed by 6 bases and V by 4 bases; bases with no gene match: 5. CDR3 protein: CASSNGQGNGYTF. The CDR3 bases are TGCGCCAGCAGCAACGGACAGGGTAATGGCTACACCTTC.

The V call is TRBV2, the J call TRBJ2-2; TRBD2 aligns across 7 bases. V trimming: 4 bases; J trimming: 3 bases; junction bases outside the gene matches: 8. The CDR3 is made up of 16 amino acids. Germline-derived CDR1 and CDR2 are SNHLY and FYNNEI. CDR3 in amino acids: CASSVFPSGHTGELFF. The CDR3 DNA reads as TGTGCCAGCAGTGTATTCCCTAGCGGTCACACCGGGGAGCTGTTTTTT.

The rearrangement uses TRBV9 and TRBJ2-7; D gene unclear. Germline CDR1 SGDLS, CDR2 YYNGEE. The CDR3 runs to 11 residues. V dropped 4 bases and J dropped 6 bases, with 8 bases sitting between them. The CDR3 DNA follows: TGTGCCAGCAGCCAAAACGGCGAGCAGTACTTC. It specifies CASSQNGEQYF. Combining the CDR3 with reference TRBV9 and TRBJ2-7 gives the whole variable domain DSGVTQTPKHLITATGQRVTLRCSPRSGDLSVYWYQQSLDQGLQFLIQYYNGEERAKGNILERFSAQQFPDLHSELNLSSLELGDSALYFCASSQNGEQYFGPGTRLTVT.

The chain links TRBV9 to TRBJ2-5; TRBD2 matches 11 bases. The CDR3 totals 16 residues. Germline values: CDR1 SGDLS, CDR2 YYNGEE. V lost 3 bases to trimming and J lost 4 bases; unmatched junction nucleotides: 8. This CDR3 is CASSGIAGGPGETQYF. CDR3 DNA sequence: TGTGCCAGCAGCGGAATAGCGGGGGGGCCAGGAGAGACCCAGTACTTC.

This clonotype was counted ten times or more. The chain recombines TRBV19 with TRBJ2-6; no clear D. CDR1 LNHDA and CDR2 SQIVND come from the germline V gene (reference sequence). V gave up 1 base and J gave up 2 bases, with 3 bases separating them. The CDR3 covers 14 residues. The DNA for the CDR3 is TGTGCCAGTAGTATAGGAGCTGGGGCCAACGTCCTGACTTTC. Amino acids: CASSIGAGANVLTF.

The V and J genes are TRBV5-1 and TRBJ2-7; D may be TRBD1 (5 bases). Germline-derived CDR1 and CDR2 are SGHRS and YFSETQ. V was trimmed by 0 bases and J by 6 bases, leaving 13 bases between them. This CDR3 has 14 amino acids. The CDR3 sequence: CASSLVKGLGEQYF. CDR3 nucleotides: TGCGCCAGCAGCTTGGTAAAGGGGTTGGGCGAGCAGTACTTC.

The chain employs TRBV7-2 and TRBJ2-3; 8 nucleotides align to TRBD2. Germline V gene lookup returns CDR1 SGHTA and CDR2 FQGNSA. CDR3 length: 18 residues. V gave up 3 bases and J gave up 3 bases; unmatched junction bases: 14. CDR3 in DNA: TGTGCCAGCAGCTTTCGTGTAAGGCGGGGGGCTATGACAGATACGCAGTATTTT. As protein: CASSFRVRRGAMTDTQYF.

The rearrangement links TRBV20-1 to TRBJ2-7, with D perhaps matching TRBD2 (6 bases). CDR1 is DFQATT, CDR2 SNEGSKA, per germline (reference sequence). Trimming removed 5 bases at V and 0 bases at J, with 14 bases between. The CDR3 is made up of 14 amino acids. The CDR3 here is CSAPPGLNSYEQYF. The CDR3 bases are TGCAGTGCTCCTCCGGGACTGAACTCCTACGAGCAGTACTTC.

In this sample, this clonotype turned up once. This chain uses TRBV2 with TRBJ1-1; D remains ambiguous. V was shortened by 9 bases and J by 4 bases, with 9 bases between the two germline ends. From germline, CDR1 is SNHLY and CDR2 FYNNEI. The CDR3 runs to 11 residues. CDR3 protein: CARGTPTEAFF. The CDR3 DNA sequence: TGTGCCAGGGGCACCCCCACTGAAGCTTTCTTT.

There are a few counts of this clonotype. This clone may be a read error of a much larger clone one base away. The chain has TRBV4-3 and TRBJ2-3; either TRBD1 or TRBD2 may fit D (6 bases each). CDR1 is LGHNA and CDR2 is YSLEER in the germline V gene. CDR3 length: 15 amino acids. CDR3 sequence (DNA): TGCGCCAGCAGCCAAGATGAGGGGGGCACAGATACGCGGTATTTT. It encodes CASSQDEGGTDTRYF.

The chain recombines TRBV2 with TRBJ1-2, with D possibly matching TRBD1 (6 bases). The CDR3 covers 13 residues. Trimming left V 6 bases short and J 2 bases short, with 10 bases between. CDR1 and CDR2 from the germline V gene are SNHLY and FYNNEI. CDR3 residues: CASSGQRNYGYTF. CDR3 coding DNA: TGTGCCAGCAGCGGACAGAGAAACTATGGCTACACCTTC.

This clonotype was counted many times. This chain uses TRBV24-1 with TRBJ2-5; no definite D call. The CDR3 runs 12 residues. The V end lost 3 bases, the J end lost 5 bases, and 6 bases lay between the germline ends. Germline CDR1 reads KGHDR; CDR2 reads SFDVKD. The CDR3 bases are TGTGCCACCAGTGATCCGTTTGAGACCCAGTACTTC. It encodes CATSDPFETQYF.

The chain recombines TRBV9 with TRBJ2-7, with D possibly being TRBD1 (6 bases). This CDR3 has 15 residues. CDR1 and CDR2 from the germline V gene are SGDLS and YYNGEE. V was shortened by 4 bases and J by 2 bases, with 16 bases between the two germline ends. The CDR3 bases are TGTGCCAGCAGCCACTCGGAGGACAGCACCTACGAGCAGTACTTC. Translation: CASSHSEDSTYEQYF.

This clonotype was found many times. This chain connects TRBV7-3 to TRBJ2-1, with 9 bases identical to TRBD2. The CDR3 runs 15 residues. Germline values: CDR1 SGHTA, CDR2 FQGTGA. V dropped 5 bases and J dropped 5; count of bases not matched to a gene: 7. The CDR3 region is CASSRQRGADNEQFF. In DNA, the CDR3 is TGTGCCAGCAGCAGGCAGCGGGGGGCCGACAATGAGCAGTTCTTC.

The genes are TRBV2 and TRBJ2-7, with 7 bases matching TRBD1. Germline CDR1 and CDR2: SNHLY and FYNNEI. J gave up 2 bases and V 7 bases, and 8 bases lay outside the gene matches. This CDR3 is 14 amino acids long. The chain's CDR3 is CASNILGQTYEQYF. In DNA, the CDR3 is TGTGCCAGCAATATCCTGGGACAGACCTACGAGCAGTACTTC.

This chain joins TRBV29-1 and TRBJ2-7, with 9 bases lining up with TRBD1. V lost 7 bases and J lost 6; bases outside the gene matches: 13. Germline CDR1 is SQVTM and CDR2 is ANQGSEA. This CDR3 is 14 amino acids long. CDR3 sequence (DNA): TGCAGCGCCCTGACCCGGGACAGGGTGAGCGAGCAGTACTTC. The encoded protein is CSALTRDRVSEQYF.